The entry below describes one T cell receptor beta chain. Its antigen is not identified. PCR amplification relied on 60 Vbeta primers (plus 13 Jbeta primers). Only in-frame clones appear in the TCRdb table, and some are missing; sequencing was by immunoSEQ multiplex PCR. The sample table sets out about 39,000 clones. The CDR3 has 13 residues. Losses at the gene ends were 5 bases for V and 2 bases for J; bases not matched to a gene: 1. Per the germline V gene, CDR1 is SNHLY and CDR2 is FYNNEI. The data belong to a study of cytomegalovirus exposure and HLA in healthy donors. Looking at the study overall: The Caucasian-associated ancestry cluster held 65% to 90% of 398 genotyped donors. Study-level findings and limits: The later analysis indicated that the majority of CMV-associated TCR beta chains appeared HLA-restricted. Earlier analysis yielded a pattern in which most TCR beta V segments were productive about 90% or about 30% of the time.

Sample: PBMCs. The receptor's source is a male donor in good health and CMV-seronegative. The gene calls are TRBV2 and TRBJ2-5; 8 bases agree with TRBD1. CDR3 coding DNA: TGTGCCAGCAGTTACAGGGGGCAAGAGACCCAGTACTTC. Protein: CASSYRGQETQYF.